The next 7 T cell receptor beta chains were all read from a single sample in a study of CD8 T cells in Susac syndrome. Random-hexamer reverse transcription was applied to roughly 0.5 to 1 ug RNA. MiXCR, applied by TCRdb to the immunoSEQ multiplex PCR reads, yields one record per CDR3 protein. The sample comprises under 200,000 distinct CDR3 sequences, 95% of which are singletons, and around 0.15% rests with the top ten. Material for sequencing was CD8+ T cells from PBMCs. The source of these receptors is a human donor with multiple sclerosis.

The chain is built from TRBV15 and TRBJ2-7; D is undetermined. The CDR3 consists of 14 residues. Germline CDR1 reads LNHNV; CDR2 reads YYDKDF (reference sequence). V dropped 0 bases and J dropped 8 bases, with 14 bases sitting between them. CDR3 nucleotides: TGTGCCACCAGCAGAGATGAACAGTTCGGAAAGCAGTACTTC. Its translation is CATSRDEQFGKQYF.

CDR3: CASSHNRAGQPQHF. CDR3 bases: TGTGCCAGCAGCCATAACAGGGCTGGACAGCCCCAGCATTTT. The gene calls are TRBV7-6 and TRBJ1-5; D possibly corresponds to TRBD1 (6 bases). Deletions cut 5 bases from V and 7 bases from J, with 15 bases between. This CDR3 is built from 14 residues. Per the germline V gene, CDR1 is SGHVS and CDR2 is FNYEAQ.

This sequence joins TRBV28 and TRBJ2-7, with D uncertain. Trimming shortened V by 4 bases and J by 3 bases, and 16 bases separated the two germline ends. Germline CDR1 MDHEN, CDR2 SYDVKM. The CDR3 totals 15 residues. The CDR3 loop is CASSSQSNTVYEQYF. The CDR3 DNA reads TGTGCCAGCAGTTCTCAATCGAATACGGTCTACGAGCAGTACTTC. Looking up the rest from reference TRBV28 and TRBJ2-7 gives the full variable domain: DVKVTQSSRYLVKRTGEKVFLECVQDMDHENMFWYRQDPGLGLRLIYFSYDVKMKEKGDIPEGYSVSREKKERFSLILESASTNQTSMYLCASSSQSNTVYEQYFGPGTRLTVT.

The chain combines TRBV7-9 with TRBJ2-1, with 7 positions matching TRBD1. The junction had 14 bases not matched to a gene; V was cut back by 5 bases and J by 7 bases. CDR1 and CDR2 (germline): SEHNR, FQNEAQ (reference sequence). This CDR3 has 16 amino acids. CDR3 region: CASSAPDPTGRNEQFF. CDR3 in DNA: TGTGCCAGCAGCGCACCCGACCCGACAGGGCGGAATGAGCAGTTCTTC. Full variable domain (outside the CDR3, taken from reference TRBV7-9 and TRBJ2-1): DTGVSQNPRHKITKRGQNVTFRCDPISEHNRLYWYRQTLGQGPEFLTYFQNEAQLEKSRLLSDRFSAERPKGSFSTLEIQRTEQGDSAMYLCASSAPDPTGRNEQFFGPGTRLTVL.

The chain is built from TRBV5-6 and TRBJ2-3; 11 bases match TRBD2. The CDR3 consists of 15 residues. With V trimmed by 6 bases and J by 4 bases, 7 bases remained unmatched. CDR1 is SGHDT, CDR2 YYEEEE, per germline. The CDR3 DNA reads as TGTGCCAGCACCCAACTAGCGGGAGACGCAGATACGCAGTATTTT. Its protein is CASTQLAGDADTQYF.

This chain connects TRBV7-3 to TRBJ2-7, with 9 bases fitting TRBD2. This CDR3 contains 15 residues. CDR1 and CDR2 from the germline V gene are SGHTA and FQGTGA. V lost 5 bases, J lost 3 bases, and 8 bases stayed unmatched. For the CDR3, the DNA is TGTGCCAGCAGCACAGGCGCGGGAGGGAACTACGAGCAGTACTTC. This codes for CASSTGAGGNYEQYF.

This sequence joins TRBV7-6 and TRBJ2-1, with D hard to call. This CDR3 is built from 13 residues. The germline V gene has CDR1 SGHVS and CDR2 FNYEAQ. V was trimmed by 5 bases and J by 3 bases, leaving 8 bases between them. CDR3 loop: CASSTRLYNEQFF. CDR3 DNA: TGTGCCAGCAGCACCCGCCTCTACAATGAGCAGTTCTTC.